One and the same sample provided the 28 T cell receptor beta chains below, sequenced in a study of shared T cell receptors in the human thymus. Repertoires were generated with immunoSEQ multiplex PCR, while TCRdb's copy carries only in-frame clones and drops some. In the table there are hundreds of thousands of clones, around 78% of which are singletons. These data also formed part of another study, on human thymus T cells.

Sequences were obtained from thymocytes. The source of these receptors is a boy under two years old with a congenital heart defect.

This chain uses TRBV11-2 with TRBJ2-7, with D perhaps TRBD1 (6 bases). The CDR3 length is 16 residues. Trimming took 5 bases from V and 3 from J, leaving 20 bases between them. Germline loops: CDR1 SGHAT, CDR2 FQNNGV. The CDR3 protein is CASSKGQKKVVYEQYF. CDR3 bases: TGTGCCAGCAGCAAAGGACAGAAGAAGGTTGTCTACGAGCAGTACTTC.

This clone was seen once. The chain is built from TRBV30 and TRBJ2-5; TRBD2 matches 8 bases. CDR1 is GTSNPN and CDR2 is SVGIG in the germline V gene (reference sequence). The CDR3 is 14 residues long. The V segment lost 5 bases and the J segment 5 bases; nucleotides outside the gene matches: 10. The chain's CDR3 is CAWSGRSGGETQYF. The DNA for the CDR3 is TGTGCCTGGTCGGGCAGGTCGGGAGGGGAGACCCAGTACTTC.

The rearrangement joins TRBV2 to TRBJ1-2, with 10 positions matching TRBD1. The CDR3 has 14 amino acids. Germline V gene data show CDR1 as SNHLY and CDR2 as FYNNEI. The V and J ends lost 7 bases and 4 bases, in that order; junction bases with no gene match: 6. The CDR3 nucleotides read TGTGCCAGCACCCCGGGGACAGGGGTCTATGGCTACACCTTC. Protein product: CASTPGTGVYGYTF. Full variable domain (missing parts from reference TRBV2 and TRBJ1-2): EPEVTQTPSHQVTQMGQEVILRCVPISNHLYFYWYRQILGQKVEFLVSFYNNEISEKSEIFDDQFSVERPDGSNFTLKIRSTKLEDSAMYFCASTPGTGVYGYTFGSGTRLTVV.

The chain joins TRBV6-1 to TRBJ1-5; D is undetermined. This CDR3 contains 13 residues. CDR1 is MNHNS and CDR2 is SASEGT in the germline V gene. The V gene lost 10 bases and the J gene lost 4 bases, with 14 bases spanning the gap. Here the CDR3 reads CATPVLRNQPQHF. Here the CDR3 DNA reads TGTGCCACCCCTGTACTTCGGAATCAGCCCCAGCATTTT.

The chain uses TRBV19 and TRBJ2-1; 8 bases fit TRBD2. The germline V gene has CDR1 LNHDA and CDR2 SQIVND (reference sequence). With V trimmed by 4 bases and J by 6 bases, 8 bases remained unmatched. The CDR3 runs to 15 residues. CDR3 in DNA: TGTGCCAGTAGTACTGTGAAGGCGGGGGGCAATGAGCAGTTCTTC. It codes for CASSTVKAGGNEQFF.

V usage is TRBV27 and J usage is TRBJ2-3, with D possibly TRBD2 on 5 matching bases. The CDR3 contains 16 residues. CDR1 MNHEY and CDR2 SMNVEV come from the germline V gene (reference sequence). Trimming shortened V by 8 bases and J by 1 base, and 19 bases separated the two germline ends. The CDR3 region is CASGTPWENGTDTQYF. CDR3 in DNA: TGTGCCAGCGGAACCCCCTGGGAGAATGGCACAGATACGCAGTATTTT.

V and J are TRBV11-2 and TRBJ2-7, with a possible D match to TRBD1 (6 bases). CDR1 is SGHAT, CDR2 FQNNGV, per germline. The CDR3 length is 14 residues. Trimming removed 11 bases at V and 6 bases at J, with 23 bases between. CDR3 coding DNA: TGTGCCTGCACCAGGAGAGTTGAAGGGGGCGAGCAGTACTTC. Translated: CACTRRVEGGEQYF. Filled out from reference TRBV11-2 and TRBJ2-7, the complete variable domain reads EAGVAQSPRYKIIEKRQSVAFWCNPISGHATLYWYQQILGQGPKLLIQFQNNGVVDDSQLPKDRFSAERLKGVDSTLKIQPAKLEDSAVYLCACTRRVEGGEQYFGPGTRLTVT.

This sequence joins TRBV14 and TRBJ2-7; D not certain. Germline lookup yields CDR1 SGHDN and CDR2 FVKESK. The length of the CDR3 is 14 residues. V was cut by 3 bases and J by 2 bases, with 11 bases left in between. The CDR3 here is CASSHPKNTYEQYF. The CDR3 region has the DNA TGTGCCAGCAGCCATCCCAAAAACACCTACGAGCAGTACTTC.

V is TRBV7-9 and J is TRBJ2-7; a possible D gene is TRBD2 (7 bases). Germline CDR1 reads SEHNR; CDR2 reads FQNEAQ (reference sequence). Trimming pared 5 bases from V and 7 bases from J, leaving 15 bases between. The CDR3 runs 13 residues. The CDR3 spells CASSRGGASEQYF. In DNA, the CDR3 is TGTGCCAGCAGCCGAGGGGGGGCCAGTGAGCAGTACTTC.

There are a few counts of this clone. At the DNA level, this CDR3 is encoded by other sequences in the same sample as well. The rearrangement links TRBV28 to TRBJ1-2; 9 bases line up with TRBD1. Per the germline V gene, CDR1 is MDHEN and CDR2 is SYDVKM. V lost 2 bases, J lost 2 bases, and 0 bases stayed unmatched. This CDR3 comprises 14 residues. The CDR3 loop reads CASSLGTGNYGYTF. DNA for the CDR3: TGTGCCAGCAGTTTAGGGACAGGGAACTATGGCTACACCTTC.

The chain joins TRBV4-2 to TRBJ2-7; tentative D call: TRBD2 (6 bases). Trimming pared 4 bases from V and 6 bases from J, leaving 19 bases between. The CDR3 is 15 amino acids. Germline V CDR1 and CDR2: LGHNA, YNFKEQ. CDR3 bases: TGTGCCAGCAGCCCCCCAGAGACAACGCGGGGCGAGCAGTACTTC. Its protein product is CASSPPETTRGEQYF.

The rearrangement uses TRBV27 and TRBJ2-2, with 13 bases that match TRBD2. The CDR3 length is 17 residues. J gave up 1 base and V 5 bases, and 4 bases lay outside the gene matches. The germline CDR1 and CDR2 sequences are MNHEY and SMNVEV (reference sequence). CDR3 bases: TGTGCCAGCAGTAAGACTAGCGGGAGGCGGAACACCGGGGAGCTGTTTTTT. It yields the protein CASSKTSGRRNTGELFF.

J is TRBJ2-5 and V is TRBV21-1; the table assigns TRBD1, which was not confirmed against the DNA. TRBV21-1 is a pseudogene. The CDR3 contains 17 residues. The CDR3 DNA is TGTGCCAGCAGCAATGGGACAGCCTCACCGTACCAAGAGACCCAGTACTTC. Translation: CASSNGTASPYQETQYF.

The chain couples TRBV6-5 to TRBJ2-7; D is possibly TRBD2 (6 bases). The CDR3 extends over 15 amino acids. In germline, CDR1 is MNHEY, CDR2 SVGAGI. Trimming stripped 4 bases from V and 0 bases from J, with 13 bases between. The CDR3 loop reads CASSSWDGSSYEQYF. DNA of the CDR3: TGTGCCAGCAGTTCCTGGGACGGGAGCTCCTACGAGCAGTACTTC.

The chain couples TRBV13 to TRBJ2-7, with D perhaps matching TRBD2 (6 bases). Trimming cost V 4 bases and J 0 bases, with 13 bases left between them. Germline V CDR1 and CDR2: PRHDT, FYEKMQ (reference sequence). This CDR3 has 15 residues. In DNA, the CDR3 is TGTGCCAGCAGCTCCTCGGACTACCCCTCCTACGAGCAGTACTTC. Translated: CASSSSDYPSYEQYF.

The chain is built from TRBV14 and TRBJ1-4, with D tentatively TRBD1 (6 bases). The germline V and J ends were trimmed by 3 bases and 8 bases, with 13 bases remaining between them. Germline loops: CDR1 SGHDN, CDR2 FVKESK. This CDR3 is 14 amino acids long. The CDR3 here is CASSHGQRGEKLFF. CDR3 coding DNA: TGTGCCAGCAGCCACGGACAGAGAGGGGAAAAACTGTTTTTT.

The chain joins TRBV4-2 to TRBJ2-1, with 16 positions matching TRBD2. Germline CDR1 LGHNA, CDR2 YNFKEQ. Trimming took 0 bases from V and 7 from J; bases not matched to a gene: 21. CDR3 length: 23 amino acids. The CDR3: CASSQDRDRQPGLAGGIENEQFF. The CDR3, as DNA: TGTGCCAGCAGCCAAGACCGGGACAGGCAACCGGGACTAGCGGGAGGGATAGAGAATGAGCAGTTCTTC.

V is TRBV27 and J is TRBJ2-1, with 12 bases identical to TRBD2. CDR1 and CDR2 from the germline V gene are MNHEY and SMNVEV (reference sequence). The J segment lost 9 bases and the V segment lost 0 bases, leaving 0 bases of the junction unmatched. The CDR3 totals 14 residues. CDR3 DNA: TGTGCCAGCAGTTTATCGGGACTAGCGGGTGAGCAGTTCTTC. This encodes CASSLSGLAGEQFF.

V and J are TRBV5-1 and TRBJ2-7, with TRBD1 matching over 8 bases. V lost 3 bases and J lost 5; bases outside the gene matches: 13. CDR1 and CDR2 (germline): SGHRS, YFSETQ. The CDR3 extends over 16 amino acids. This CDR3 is CASSSIRGQGVHEQYF. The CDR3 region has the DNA TGCGCCAGCAGCTCCATCAGGGGGCAGGGGGTCCACGAGCAGTACTTC.

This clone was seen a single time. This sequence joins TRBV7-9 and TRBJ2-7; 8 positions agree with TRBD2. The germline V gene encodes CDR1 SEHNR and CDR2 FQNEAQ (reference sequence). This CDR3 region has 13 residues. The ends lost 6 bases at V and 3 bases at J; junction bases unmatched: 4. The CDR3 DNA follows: TGTGCCAGCAGGCGGGGGGTGGGCTACGAGCAGTACTTC. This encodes CASRRGVGYEQYF.

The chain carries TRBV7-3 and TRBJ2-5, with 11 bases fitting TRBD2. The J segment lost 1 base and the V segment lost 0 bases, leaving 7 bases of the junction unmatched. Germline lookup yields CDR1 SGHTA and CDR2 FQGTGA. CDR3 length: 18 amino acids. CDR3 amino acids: CASSLTGPTSGIQETQYF. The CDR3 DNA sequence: TGTGCCAGCAGCTTAACAGGCCCGACTAGCGGGATCCAAGAGACCCAGTACTTC.

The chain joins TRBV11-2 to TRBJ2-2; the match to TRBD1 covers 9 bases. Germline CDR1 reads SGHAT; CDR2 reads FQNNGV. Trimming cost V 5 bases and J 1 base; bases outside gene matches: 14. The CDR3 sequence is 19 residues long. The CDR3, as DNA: TGTGCCAGCAGCCCGCGACCCCAACAGGGGGCTGTGAACACCGGGGAGCTGTTTTTT. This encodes CASSPRPQQGAVNTGELFF.

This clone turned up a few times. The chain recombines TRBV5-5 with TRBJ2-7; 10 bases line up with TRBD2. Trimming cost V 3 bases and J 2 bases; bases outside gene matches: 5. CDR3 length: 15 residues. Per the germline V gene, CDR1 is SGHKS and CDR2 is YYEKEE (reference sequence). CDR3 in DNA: TGTGCCAGCAGCTGCGTAGCGGGAGGACCCTACGAGCAGTACTTC. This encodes CASSCVAGGPYEQYF.

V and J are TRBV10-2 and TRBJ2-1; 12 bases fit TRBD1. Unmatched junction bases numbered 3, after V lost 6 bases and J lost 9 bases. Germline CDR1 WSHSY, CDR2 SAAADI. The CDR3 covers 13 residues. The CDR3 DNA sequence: TGCGCCAGCAGGGGGACAGGGGGCAGTGAGCAGTTCTTC. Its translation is CASRGTGGSEQFF.

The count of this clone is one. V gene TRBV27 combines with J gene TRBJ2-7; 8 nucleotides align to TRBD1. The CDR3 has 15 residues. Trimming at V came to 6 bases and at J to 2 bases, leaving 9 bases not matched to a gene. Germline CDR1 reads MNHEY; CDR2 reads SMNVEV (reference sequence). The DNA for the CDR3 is TGTGCCAGCAGACTACAGGGGGTTCCAACCTACGAGCAGTACTTC. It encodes CASRLQGVPTYEQYF.

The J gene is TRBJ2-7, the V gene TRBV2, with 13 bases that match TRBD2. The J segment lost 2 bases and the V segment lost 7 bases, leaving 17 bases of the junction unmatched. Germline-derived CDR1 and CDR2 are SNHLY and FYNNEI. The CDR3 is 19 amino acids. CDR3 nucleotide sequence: TGTGCCAGCACCCCATCCCCGGGACTAGCGGGATGGAGCCCCTACGAGCAGTACTTC. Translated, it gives CASTPSPGLAGWSPYEQYF. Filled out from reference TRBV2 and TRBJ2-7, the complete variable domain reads EPEVTQTPSHQVTQMGQEVILRCVPISNHLYFYWYRQILGQKVEFLVSFYNNEISEKSEIFDDQFSVERPDGSNFTLKIRSTKLEDSAMYFCASTPSPGLAGWSPYEQYFGPGTRLTVT.

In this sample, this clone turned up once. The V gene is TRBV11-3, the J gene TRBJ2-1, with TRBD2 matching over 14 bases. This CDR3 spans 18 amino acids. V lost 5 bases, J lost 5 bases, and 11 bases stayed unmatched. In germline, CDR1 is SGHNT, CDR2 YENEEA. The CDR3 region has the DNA TGTGCCAGCAGCGCCCGACTAGCGGGAGGGGTCACACACAATGAGCAGTTCTTC. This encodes CASSARLAGGVTHNEQFF.

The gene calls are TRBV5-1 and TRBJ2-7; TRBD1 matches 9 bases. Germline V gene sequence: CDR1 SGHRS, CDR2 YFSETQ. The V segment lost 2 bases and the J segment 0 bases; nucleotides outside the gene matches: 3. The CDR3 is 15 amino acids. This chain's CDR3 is CASSFETGGSYEQYF. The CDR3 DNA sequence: TGCGCCAGCAGCTTTGAGACAGGGGGCTCCTACGAGCAGTACTTC.